The 9 T cell receptor beta chains listed next were all sequenced from one sample in a study of cytomegalovirus exposure and HLA in healthy donors. Primers: 60 Vbeta forward and 13 Jbeta reverse. The method was immunoSEQ multiplex PCR; TCRdb's version includes in-frame clones alone and lacks a portion of them. Among roughly 250,000 clones listed, 84% were seen once. Source material: PBMCs. The receptors here all came from a woman aged 40 to 49 in good health and CMV-seropositive.

The gene calls are TRBV5-1 and TRBJ1-6, with 9 bases matching TRBD1. After removal of 2 bases from V and 10 bases from J, the junction contained 19 bases not matched to a gene. The CDR3 length is 19 residues. CDR1 is SGHRS and CDR2 is YFSETQ in the germline V gene. As DNA, the CDR3 is TGCGCCAGCAGCTTATCCCCCCCCGGGACAGGGCCCTGGGGGTCACCCCTCCACTTT. This encodes CASSLSPPGTGPWGSPLHF.

The chain couples TRBV4-3 to TRBJ2-1, with D perhaps matching TRBD1 (5 bases). There are 15 residues in the CDR3. Trimming shortened V by 0 bases and J by 3 bases, and 9 bases separated the two germline ends. Germline CDR1 and CDR2: LGHNA and YSLEER. The CDR3: CASSQDPGHYNEQFF. CDR3 DNA sequence: TGCGCCAGCAGCCAAGACCCAGGACACTACAATGAGCAGTTCTTC.

The sample holds a few counts of this clone. The chain carries TRBV14 and TRBJ1-2, with 8 bases lining up with TRBD1. This CDR3 comprises 12 residues. Germline V CDR1 and CDR2: SGHDN, FVKESK. The J segment lost 4 bases and the V segment lost 5 bases, leaving 0 bases of the junction unmatched. CDR3 nucleotide sequence: TGTGCCAGCAGCGGACAGGGCTATGGCTACACCTTC. Translation: CASSGQGYGYTF.

The CDR3 DNA follows: TGTGCCAGCAGCTTAGACTCTGTGAACACTGAAGCTTTCTTT. It encodes CASSLDSVNTEAFF. V usage is TRBV7-2 and J usage is TRBJ1-1, with no clear D. V was trimmed by 1 base and J by 0 bases, leaving 6 bases between them. Germline V gives CDR1 SGHTA, CDR2 FQGNSA. The CDR3 length is 14 residues.

The chain is built from TRBV19 and TRBJ2-1; 9 nucleotides line up with TRBD2. Per germline, CDR1 LNHDA and CDR2 SQIVND (reference sequence). V lost 3 bases to trimming and J lost 7 bases; unmatched junction nucleotides: 7. The CDR3 length is 15 residues. In nucleotides, the CDR3 is TGTGCCAGTAGTATCGAGGCGGGAGGGACGAATGAGCAGTTCTTC. Translating it yields CASSIEAGGTNEQFF.

The chain carries TRBV4-2 and TRBJ1-4, with D unresolved. Germline assignment: CDR1 LGHNA and CDR2 YNFKEQ. This CDR3 has 17 amino acids. V lost 1 base and J lost 4, with 16 bases in between. The CDR3 spells CASSQAPLRGGNEKLFF. The CDR3 bases are TGTGCCAGCAGCCAAGCCCCATTGCGGGGAGGTAATGAAAAACTGTTTTTT.

The V call is TRBV19, the J call TRBJ2-1; 7 bases are a match to TRBD1. The V gene end was trimmed by 7 bases and the J gene end by 7 bases; junction bases not matched to a gene: 16. Germline V gene lookup returns CDR1 LNHDA and CDR2 SQIVND (reference sequence). The CDR3 spans 16 residues. In DNA form, the CDR3 reads TGTGCCAGTACCCTATCGACAGGGCCGGGTCGTAATGAGCAGTTCTTC. Amino acid sequence: CASTLSTGPGRNEQFF.

The CDR3 coding sequence is TGTGCCAGTAGCCGTGAGCGGGCAGACTACAATGAGCAGTTCTTC. Its translation is CASSRERADYNEQFF. The rearrangement links TRBV19 to TRBJ2-1; TRBD2 is a possible D gene (6 bases). Trimming took off 6 bases at V and 3 bases at J, with 15 bases between the two ends. Looked up from germline, CDR1 is LNHDA and CDR2 is SQIVND (reference sequence). The CDR3 contains 15 residues.

Points on this clone: Within the sample, other DNA sequences also encode this same CDR3. The rearrangement links TRBV27 to TRBJ2-1, with D possibly TRBD1 on 5 matching bases. With 1 base removed from V and 0 bases from J, the gap between germline ends came to 10 bases. The germline gives CDR1 MNHEY, CDR2 SMNVEV (reference sequence). This CDR3 contains 16 residues. This CDR3 reads CASSLYVTGSYNEQFF. CDR3 bases: TGTGCCAGCAGTTTATACGTAACAGGCTCCTACAATGAGCAGTTCTTC.